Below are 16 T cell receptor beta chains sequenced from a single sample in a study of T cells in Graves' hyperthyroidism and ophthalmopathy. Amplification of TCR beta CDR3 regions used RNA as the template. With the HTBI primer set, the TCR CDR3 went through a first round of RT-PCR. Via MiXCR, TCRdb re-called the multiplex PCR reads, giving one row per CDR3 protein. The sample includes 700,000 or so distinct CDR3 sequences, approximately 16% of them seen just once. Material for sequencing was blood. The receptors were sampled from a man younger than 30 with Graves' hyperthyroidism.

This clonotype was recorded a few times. In DNA form, the CDR3 reads TGTGCCACCAGTGTGACCATTATCCGGGACGCTGGGATCTACAATGAGCAGTTCTTC. Protein product: CATSVTIIRDAGIYNEQFF. J is TRBJ2-1 and V is TRBV24-1; D is tentatively TRBD1 or TRBD2 (5 bases each). Germline CDR1 is KGHDR and CDR2 is SFDVKD. V lost 5 bases and J 3 bases, leaving 25 bases between the germline ends. CDR3 length: 19 residues.

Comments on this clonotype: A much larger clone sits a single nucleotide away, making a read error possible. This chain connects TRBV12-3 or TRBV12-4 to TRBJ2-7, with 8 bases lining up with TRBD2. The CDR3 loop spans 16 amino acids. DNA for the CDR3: TGTGCCAGCAGTTTAGGCTCAGCGGGAGTCAACTACGAGAAGTACTTC. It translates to CASSLGSAGVNYEKYF.

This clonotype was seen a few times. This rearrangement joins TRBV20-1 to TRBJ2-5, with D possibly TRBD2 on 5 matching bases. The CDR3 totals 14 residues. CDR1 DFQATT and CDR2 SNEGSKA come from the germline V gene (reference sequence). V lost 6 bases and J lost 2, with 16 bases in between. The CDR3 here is CSAPGSPSQETQYF. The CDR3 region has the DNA TGCAGTGCCCCGGGGTCCCCATCTCAAGAGACCCAGTACTTC.

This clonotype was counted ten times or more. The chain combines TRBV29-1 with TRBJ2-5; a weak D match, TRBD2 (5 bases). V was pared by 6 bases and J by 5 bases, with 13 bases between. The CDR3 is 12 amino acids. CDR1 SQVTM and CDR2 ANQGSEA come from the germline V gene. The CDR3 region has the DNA TGCAGCGTAGCGACTCCGGGGGAGACCCAGTACTTC. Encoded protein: CSVATPGETQYF.

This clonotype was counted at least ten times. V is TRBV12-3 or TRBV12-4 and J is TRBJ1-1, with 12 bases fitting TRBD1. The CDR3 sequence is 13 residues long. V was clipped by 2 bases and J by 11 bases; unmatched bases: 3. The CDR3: CASSLLGQGAAFF. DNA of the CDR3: TGTGCCAGCAGTTTACTGGGACAGGGGGCGGCTTTCTTT.

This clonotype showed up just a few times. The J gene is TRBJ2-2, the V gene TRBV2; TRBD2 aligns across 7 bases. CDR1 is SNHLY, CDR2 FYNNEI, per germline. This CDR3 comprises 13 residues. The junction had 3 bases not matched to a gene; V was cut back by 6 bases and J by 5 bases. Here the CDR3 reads CASRASGTGELFF. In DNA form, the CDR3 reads TGTGCCAGCAGGGCTAGCGGAACCGGGGAGCTGTTTTTT.

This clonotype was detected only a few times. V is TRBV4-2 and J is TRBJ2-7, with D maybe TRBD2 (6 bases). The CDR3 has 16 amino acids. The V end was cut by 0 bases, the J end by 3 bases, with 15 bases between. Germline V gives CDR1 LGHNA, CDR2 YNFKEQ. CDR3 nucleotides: TGTGCCAGCAGCCAAGAGACGGGATACGGGGGCTACGAGCAGTACTTC. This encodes CASSQETGYGGYEQYF.

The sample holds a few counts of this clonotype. The CDR3 DNA reads as TGTGCCAGCAGCTTAGGGGGAGCATTCCGAAGAGGTGGCTACACCTTC. Its translation is CASSLGGAFRRGGYTF. This chain links TRBV7-2 with TRBJ1-2; D remains ambiguous. The CDR3 runs to 16 residues. V lost 1 base to trimming and J lost 7 bases, with 19 bases between them. Germline CDR1 and CDR2: SGHTA and FQGNSA.

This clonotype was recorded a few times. This CDR3 is CASGSAGGTGELFF. The DNA for the CDR3 is TGCGCCAGCGGGTCGGCAGGGGGTACCGGGGAGCTGTTTTTT. The chain is built from TRBV10-2 and TRBJ2-2; 7 bases align to TRBD1. V lost 8 bases, J lost 5 bases, and 8 bases stayed unmatched. Germline V CDR1 and CDR2: WSHSY, SAAADI. This CDR3 has 14 amino acids.

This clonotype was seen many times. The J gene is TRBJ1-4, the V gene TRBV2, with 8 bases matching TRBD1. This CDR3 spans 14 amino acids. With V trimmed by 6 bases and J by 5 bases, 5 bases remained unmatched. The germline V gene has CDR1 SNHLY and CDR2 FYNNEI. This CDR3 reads CASSRQGRNEKLFF. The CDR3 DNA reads TGTGCCAGCAGCCGACAGGGGAGAAATGAAAAACTGTTTTTT.

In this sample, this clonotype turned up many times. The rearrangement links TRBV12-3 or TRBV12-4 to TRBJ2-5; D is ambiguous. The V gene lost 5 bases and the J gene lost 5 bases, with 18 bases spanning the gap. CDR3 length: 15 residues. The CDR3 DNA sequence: TGTGCCAGCAGTCCCCCAGAGAGTGGTCCGGAGACCCAGTACTTC. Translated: CASSPPESGPETQYF.

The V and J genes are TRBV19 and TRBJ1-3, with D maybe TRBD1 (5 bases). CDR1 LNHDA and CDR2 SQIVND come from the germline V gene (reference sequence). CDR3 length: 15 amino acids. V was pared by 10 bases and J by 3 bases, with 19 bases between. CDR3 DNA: TGTGCCACCCGAGAGTCAGGGCCATATGGAAACACCATATATTTT. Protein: CATRESGPYGNTIYF. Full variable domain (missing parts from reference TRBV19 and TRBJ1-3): DGGITQSPKYLFRKEGQNVTLSCEQNLNHDAMYWYRQDPGQGLRLIYYSQIVNDFQKGDIAEGYSVSREKKESFPLTVTSAQKNPTAFYLCATRESGPYGNTIYFGEGSWLTVV.

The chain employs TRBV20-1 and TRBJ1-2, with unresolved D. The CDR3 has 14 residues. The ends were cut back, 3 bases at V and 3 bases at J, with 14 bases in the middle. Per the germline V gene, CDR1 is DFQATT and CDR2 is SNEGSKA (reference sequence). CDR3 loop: CSARVQPPDYGYTF. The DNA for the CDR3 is TGCAGTGCTAGGGTACAGCCCCCGGACTATGGCTACACCTTC.

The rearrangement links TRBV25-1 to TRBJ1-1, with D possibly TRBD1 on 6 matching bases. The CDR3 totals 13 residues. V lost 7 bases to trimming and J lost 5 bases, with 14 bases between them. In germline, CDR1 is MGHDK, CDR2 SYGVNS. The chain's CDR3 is CASMRGGVTEAFF. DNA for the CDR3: TGTGCCAGCATGAGGGGGGGAGTTACTGAAGCTTTCTTT. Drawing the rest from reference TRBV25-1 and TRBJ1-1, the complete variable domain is EADIYQTPRYLVIGTGKKITLECSQTMGHDKMYWYQQDPGMELHLIHYSYGVNSTEKGDLSSESTVSRIRTEHFPLTLESARPSHTSQYLCASMRGGVTEAFFGQGTRLTVV.

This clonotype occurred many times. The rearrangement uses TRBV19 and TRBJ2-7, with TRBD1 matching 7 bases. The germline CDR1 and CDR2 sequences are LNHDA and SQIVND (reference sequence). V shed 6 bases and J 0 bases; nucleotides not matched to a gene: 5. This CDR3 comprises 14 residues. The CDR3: CASRTGAGSYEQYF. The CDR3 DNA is TGTGCCAGTAGAACAGGGGCGGGCTCCTACGAGCAGTACTTC.

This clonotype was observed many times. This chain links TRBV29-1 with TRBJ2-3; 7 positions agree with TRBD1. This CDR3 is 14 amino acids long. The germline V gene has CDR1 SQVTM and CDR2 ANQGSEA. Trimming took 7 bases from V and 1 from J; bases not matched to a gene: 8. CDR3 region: CSGRTGRGTDTQYF. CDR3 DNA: TGCAGCGGCCGGACAGGACGGGGCACAGATACGCAGTATTTT.